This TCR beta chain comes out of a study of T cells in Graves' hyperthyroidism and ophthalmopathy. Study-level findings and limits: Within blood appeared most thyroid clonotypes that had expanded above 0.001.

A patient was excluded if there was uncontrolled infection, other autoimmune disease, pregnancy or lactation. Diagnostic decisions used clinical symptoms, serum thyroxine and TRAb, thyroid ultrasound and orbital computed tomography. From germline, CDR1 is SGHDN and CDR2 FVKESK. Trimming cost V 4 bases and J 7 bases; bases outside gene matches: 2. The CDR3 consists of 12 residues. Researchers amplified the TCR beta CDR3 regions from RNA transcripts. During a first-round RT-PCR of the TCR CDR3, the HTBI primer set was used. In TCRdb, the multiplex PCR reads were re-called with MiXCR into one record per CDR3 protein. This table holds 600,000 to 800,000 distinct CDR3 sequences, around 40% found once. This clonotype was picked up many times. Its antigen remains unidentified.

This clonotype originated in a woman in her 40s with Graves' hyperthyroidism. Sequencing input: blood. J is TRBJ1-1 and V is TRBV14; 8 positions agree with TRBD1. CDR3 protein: CASSRGQGEAFF. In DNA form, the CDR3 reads TGTGCCAGCAGCCGTGGACAGGGTGAAGCTTTCTTT.